This T cell receptor (beta chain) stems from a study of T cell repertoires and HLA-DP antigens. Background on the study: In vitro CD4+ alloreactivity was against HeLa-presented HLA-DP. DNA input averaged around 200 ng in sorted CD137+CD4+ and approximately 1,100 ng in pre-culture CD4+.

The primer mix covered 54 TRBV segments and 13 TRBJ segments. Some clones are missing from TCRdb's copy, which holds only in-frame ones; the method was immunoSEQ multiplex PCR. Counted here are about 110,000 clones, almost 95% occurring once; the ten biggest clones make up about 0.3%. Concerning this clone itself: Its target is not known.

CDR1 SGDLS and CDR2 YYNGEE come from the germline V gene. CDR3 length: 17 amino acids. V dropped 4 bases and J dropped 1 base, with 17 bases sitting between them. This chain links TRBV9 with TRBJ2-2; perhaps TRBD2 as D (6 bases). The sequencing sample was made of CD4+ T cells from PBMCs. This TCR derives from a woman aged 18-30 years in good health and CMV-seronegative. This chain's CDR3 is CASSQRSRRGNTGELFF. CDR3 nucleotide sequence: TGTGCCAGCAGCCAGCGTTCTAGGCGGGGGAACACCGGGGAGCTGTTTTTT.